These T cell receptor beta chains were read from a single sample in a study of shared clonotypes between healthy human individuals. Using immunoSEQ multiplex PCR, the repertoire was profiled, and TCRdb retains in-frame clones only, with some absent. The sample lists 1,500,000 or so clones; less than 99% were seen once. Material: naive CD4+ T cells sorted from blood. The receptors were gathered from a man under 40 in good health. CDR3s include the opening cysteine and the closing phenylalanine or tryptophan. The order of the fields is CDR3 protein, CDR3 DNA, V gene, D gene, clone size, J gene. The D gene is left open where the match is weak. Some rows mark clone size as missing; the rest say once, few, many or name a class of expanded clone.

CDR3 protein: CASSLLPGRGSTEAFF; CDR3 DNA: TGTGCCAGCAGTTTACTGCCCGGGCGGGGCAGTACTGAAGCTTTCTTT; V gene: TRBV27; D gene: NA; clone size: NA; J gene: TRBJ1-1
CDR3 protein: CASSERRVATDTQYF; CDR3 DNA: TGCGCCAGCAGTGAGCGAAGGGTAGCTACAGATACGCAGTATTTT; V gene: TRBV10-1; D gene: NA; clone size: NA; J gene: TRBJ2-3
CDR3 protein: CASSFGGWDTEAFF; CDR3 DNA: TGTGCCAGCAGTTTTGGCGGTTGGGACACTGAAGCTTTCTTT; V gene: TRBV28; D gene: NA; clone size: NA; J gene: TRBJ1-1
CDR3 protein: CASRYRDRVAKNIQYF; CDR3 DNA: TGTGCCAGCAGATACCGGGACAGGGTAGCCAAAAACATTCAGTACTTC; V gene: TRBV28; D gene: TRBD1; clone size: NA; J gene: TRBJ2-4
CDR3 protein: CASSSLGLATQETQYF; CDR3 DNA: TGTGCCAGCAGCTCCCTCGGACTAGCGACACAAGAGACCCAGTACTTC; V gene: TRBV7-2; D gene: TRBD2; clone size: NA; J gene: TRBJ2-5
CDR3 protein: CASSLVAGDQPQHF; CDR3 DNA: TGCGCCAGCAGCTTGGTGGCAGGGGATCAGCCCCAGCATTTT; V gene: TRBV5-1; D gene: NA; clone size: once; J gene: TRBJ1-5
CDR3 protein: CASRDGQGFISSGNTIYF; CDR3 DNA: TGTGCCAGCAGGGACGGACAGGGTTTCATCAGTTCTGGAAACACCATATATTTT; V gene: TRBV7-9; D gene: TRBD1; clone size: NA; J gene: TRBJ1-3
CDR3 protein: CASSREEGTNYGYTF; CDR3 DNA: TGCGCCAGCAGCAGGGAAGAGGGAACTAACTATGGCTACACCTTC; V gene: TRBV5-1; D gene: NA; clone size: NA; J gene: TRBJ1-2
CDR3 protein: CASSFISLTGDTQYF; CDR3 DNA: TGTGCCAGCAGTTTTATTTCCCTTACTGGGGATACGCAGTATTTT; V gene: TRBV28; D gene: NA; clone size: NA; J gene: TRBJ2-3
CDR3 protein: CASSPPDGGYEQYF; CDR3 DNA: TGCGCCAGCAGCCCCCCCGATGGGGGATACGAGCAGTACTTC; V gene: TRBV5-1; D gene: NA; clone size: NA; J gene: TRBJ2-7
CDR3 protein: CASSSPYEQYF; CDR3 DNA: TGTGCCAGCAGTTCTCCCTACGAGCAGTACTTC; V gene: TRBV27; D gene: NA; clone size: few; J gene: TRBJ2-7
CDR3 protein: CASSLETGTANTGELFF; CDR3 DNA: TGTGCCAGCAGCTTGGAAACCGGGACTGCGAACACCGGGGAGCTGTTTTTT; V gene: TRBV5-4; D gene: NA; clone size: NA; J gene: TRBJ2-2
CDR3 protein: CASSYVGRGRDEQFF; CDR3 DNA: TGTGCCAGCAGTTACGTGGGGCGGGGTCGCGATGAGCAGTTCTTC; V gene: TRBV6-6; D gene: NA; clone size: NA; J gene: TRBJ2-1
CDR3 protein: CASSLHRAPGANVLTF; CDR3 DNA: TGTGCCAGCAGCCTACACAGGGCTCCTGGGGCCAACGTCCTGACTTTC; V gene: TRBV7-3; D gene: NA; clone size: once; J gene: TRBJ2-6
CDR3 protein: CASSFATTGEAFF; CDR3 DNA: TGTGCCAGCAGCTTTGCGACAACGGGTGAAGCTTTCTTT; V gene: TRBV5-5; D gene: NA; clone size: NA; J gene: TRBJ1-1
CDR3 protein: CASTLPNVHGYTF; CDR3 DNA: TGTGCCAGCACTCTCCCCAATGTCCATGGCTACACCTTC; V gene: TRBV6-6; D gene: NA; clone size: NA; J gene: TRBJ1-2
CDR3 protein: CASSLVTGMNTEAFF; CDR3 DNA: TGTGCCAGCAGTTTAGTGACAGGGATGAACACTGAAGCTTTCTTT; V gene: TRBV27; D gene: TRBD1; clone size: NA; J gene: TRBJ1-1
CDR3 protein: CASSPTLPGVDTGELFF; CDR3 DNA: TGCGCCAGCAGCCCCACTCTTCCAGGGGTCGACACCGGGGAGCTGTTTTTT; V gene: TRBV4-1; D gene: NA; clone size: once; J gene: TRBJ2-2
CDR3 protein: CASIDLGGLEETQYF; CDR3 DNA: TGTGCCAGCATCGACCTAGGGGGGTTGGAAGAGACCCAGTACTTC; V gene: TRBV6-5; D gene: NA; clone size: NA; J gene: TRBJ2-5
CDR3 protein: CAISSSSGESVAFF; CDR3 DNA: TGTGCCATCAGTTCCTCGAGTGGTGAGTCCGTAGCTTTCTTT; V gene: TRBV10-3; D gene: NA; clone size: NA; J gene: TRBJ1-1
CDR3 protein: CASSVASASYNEQFF; CDR3 DNA: TGTGCCAGCAGCGTAGCATCGGCTTCCTACAATGAGCAGTTCTTC; V gene: TRBV9; D gene: NA; clone size: NA; J gene: TRBJ2-1
CDR3 protein: CASSLNAEAFF; CDR3 DNA: TGTGCCAGCAGCTTGAATGCTGAAGCTTTCTTT; V gene: TRBV5-4; D gene: NA; clone size: NA; J gene: TRBJ1-1
CDR3 protein: CASSSPPPRTGENEAFF; CDR3 DNA: TGCGCCAGCAGCTCTCCCCCACCTAGGACAGGAGAGAATGAAGCTTTCTTT; V gene: TRBV5-1; D gene: TRBD1; clone size: NA; J gene: TRBJ1-1
CDR3 protein: CASSVSSREGDEQFF; CDR3 DNA: TGTGCCAGCAGCGTTTCTTCCCGGGAAGGAGATGAGCAGTTCTTC; V gene: TRBV9; D gene: NA; clone size: NA; J gene: TRBJ2-1
CDR3 protein: CASSRLAQYYNEQFF; CDR3 DNA: TGTGCCAGCAGTCGACTAGCCCAGTACTACAATGAGCAGTTCTTC; V gene: TRBV27; D gene: TRBD2; clone size: NA; J gene: TRBJ2-1
CDR3 protein: CASGRDRAAYEQYF; CDR3 DNA: TGTGCCAGCGGAAGGGACAGGGCAGCCTACGAGCAGTACTTC; V gene: TRBV7-2; D gene: TRBD1; clone size: NA; J gene: TRBJ2-7
CDR3 protein: CASSLRGRGSLQETQYF; CDR3 DNA: TGTGCCAGCAGCCTAAGGGGGAGAGGATCCCTTCAAGAGACCCAGTACTTC; V gene: TRBV14; D gene: NA; clone size: NA; J gene: TRBJ2-5
CDR3 protein: CASSYVVSGELFF; CDR3 DNA: TGTGCCAGCAGTTACGTGGTGTCCGGGGAGCTGTTTTTT; V gene: TRBV6-5; D gene: NA; clone size: NA; J gene: TRBJ2-2